This entry lists 8 T cell receptor beta chains sequenced from one sample in a study of human T cells and chemical hapten exposure. The time point denotes: patch test 1, 2 weeks after DPC sensitization. Treatment reported: therapeutic diphenylcyclopropenone sensitization with weekly scalp DPC. MiXCR, applied by TCRdb to the RACE reads, yields one record per CDR3 protein. This table holds approximately 77,000 distinct CDR3 sequences, over 6% found once. The specimen comprised whole blood, sampled in connection with sensitization to the hapten diphenylcyclopropenone (DPC). The receptors were sampled from a young woman with alopecia areata. Some clones in this sample may be carry-over from other donors' samples.

The chain carries TRBV7-9 and TRBJ1-1, with 10 bases fitting TRBD1. After removal of 3 bases from V and 7 bases from J, the junction contained 8 bases not matched to a gene. The V gene's germline CDR1 is SEHNR and CDR2 FQNEAQ (reference sequence). CDR3 length: 15 amino acids. As DNA, the CDR3 is TGTGCCAGCAGCTTGACAGGGGGCGCTGGGGATGAAGCTTTCTTT. Its translation: CASSLTGGAGDEAFF.

As for this clonotype: This may arise from a read error, as a much more abundant clone is one base away. V and J are TRBV11-2 and TRBJ2-3; D gene ambiguous. The CDR3 is made up of 14 amino acids. CDR1 is SGHAT and CDR2 is FQNNGV in the germline V gene. Trimming stripped 2 bases from V and 0 bases from J, with 6 bases between. The CDR3 nucleotides read TGTGCCAGCAGCTTATCCCAGAGCACAGATACGCAGTATTTT. It is translated as CASSLSQSTDTQYF.

The rearrangement links TRBV2 to TRBJ2-1, with D possibly being TRBD2 (7 bases). Germline CDR1 reads SNHLY; CDR2 reads FYNNEI. Trimming pared 2 bases from V and 5 bases from J, leaving 19 bases between. The CDR3 runs 17 residues. Here the CDR3 DNA reads TGTGCCAGCAGTGAATTTTCCGGGGGGCGGTCCGACAATGAGCAGTTCTTC. Its translation: CASSEFSGGRSDNEQFF. The full variable domain, rest sourced from reference TRBV2 and TRBJ2-1, is EPEVTQTPSHQVTQMGQEVILRCVPISNHLYFYWYRQILGQKVEFLVSFYNNEISEKSEIFDDQFSVERPDGSNFTLKIRSTKLEDSAMYFCASSEFSGGRSDNEQFFGPGTRLTVL.

This clonotype showed up many times. The chain uses TRBV11-2 and TRBJ2-1, with D perhaps TRBD1 or TRBD2 (7 bases each). The CDR3 sequence is 14 residues long. CDR1 is SGHAT, CDR2 FQNNGV, per germline. Trimming removed 4 bases at V and 6 bases at J, with 13 bases between. This chain's CDR3 is CASSSRGGVNEQFF. DNA for the CDR3: TGTGCCAGCAGCTCCAGGGGGGGGGTCAATGAGCAGTTCTTC.

There are many counts of this clonotype. The gene calls are TRBV29-1 and TRBJ1-1, with D tentatively TRBD1 (5 bases). Germline V gene lookup returns CDR1 SQVTM and CDR2 ANQGSEA. This CDR3 spans 14 amino acids. With 3 bases removed from V and 11 bases from J, the gap between germline ends came to 22 bases. The CDR3 DNA is TGCAGCGTTGACTCCCCGGGACCCACACCATTGGCTTTCTTT. Protein sequence: CSVDSPGPTPLAFF. Using reference TRBV29-1 and TRBJ1-1 for the parts outside the CDR3, the full variable domain is SAVISQKPSRDICQRGTSLTIQCQVDSQVTMMFWYRQQPGQSLTLIATANQGSEATYESGFVIDKFPISRPNLTFSTLTVSNMSPEDSSIYLCSVDSPGPTPLAFFGQGTRLTVV.

Many counts were recorded for this clonotype. The chain is built from TRBV2 and TRBJ1-1, with 9 bases matching TRBD1. The V gene end was trimmed by 3 bases and the J gene end by 1 base; junction bases not matched to a gene: 9. This CDR3 is built from 17 residues. Germline CDR1 is SNHLY and CDR2 is FYNNEI. CDR3 in amino acids: CASSDGQGRSGNTEAFF. The CDR3, as DNA: TGTGCCAGCAGTGACGGACAGGGGAGGTCGGGGAACACTGAAGCTTTCTTT.

In this sample, this clonotype turned up a few times. V and J are TRBV2 and TRBJ1-1, with D uncertain. Trimming took off 7 bases at V and 1 base at J, with 10 bases between the two ends. The CDR3 extends over 13 amino acids. Germline CDR1 is SNHLY and CDR2 is FYNNEI. The CDR3 nucleotides read TGTGCCAGCAAGGAAGAGACGAACACTGAAGCTTTCTTT. Its protein product is CASKEETNTEAFF.

CDR3 DNA sequence: TGCAGTGCTGGCGCGGGGGGCGGACGCACAGATACGCAGTATTTT. It codes for CSAGAGGGRTDTQYF. The chain employs TRBV20-1 and TRBJ2-3, with 8 bases identical to TRBD2. The CDR3 runs to 15 residues. The germline V gene has CDR1 DFQATT and CDR2 SNEGSKA (reference sequence). The J segment lost 1 base and the V segment lost 5 bases, leaving 8 bases of the junction unmatched.